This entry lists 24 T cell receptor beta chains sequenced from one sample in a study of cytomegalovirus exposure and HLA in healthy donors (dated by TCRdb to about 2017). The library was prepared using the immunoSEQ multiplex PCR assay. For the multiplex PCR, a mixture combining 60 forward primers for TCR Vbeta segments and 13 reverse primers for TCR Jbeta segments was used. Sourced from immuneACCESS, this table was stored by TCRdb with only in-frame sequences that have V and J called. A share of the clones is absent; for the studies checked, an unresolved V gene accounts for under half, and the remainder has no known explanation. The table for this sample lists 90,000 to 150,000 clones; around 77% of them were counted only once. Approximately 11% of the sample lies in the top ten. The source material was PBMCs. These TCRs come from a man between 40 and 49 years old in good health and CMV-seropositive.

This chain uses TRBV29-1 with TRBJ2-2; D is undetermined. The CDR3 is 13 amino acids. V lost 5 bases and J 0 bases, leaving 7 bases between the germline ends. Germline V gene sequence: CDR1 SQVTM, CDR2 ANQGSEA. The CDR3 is CSVRFSNTGELFF. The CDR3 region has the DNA TGCAGCGTTCGGTTTTCGAACACCGGGGAGCTGTTTTTT.

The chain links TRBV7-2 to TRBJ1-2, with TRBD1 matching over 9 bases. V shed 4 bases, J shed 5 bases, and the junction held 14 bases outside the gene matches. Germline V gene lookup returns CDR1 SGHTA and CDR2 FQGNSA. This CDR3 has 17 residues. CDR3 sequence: CASSSSRDRALSYGYTF. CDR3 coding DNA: TGTGCCAGCAGCTCCAGTCGGGACAGGGCTCTTTCTTATGGCTACACCTTC. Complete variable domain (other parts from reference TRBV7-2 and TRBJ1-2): GAGVSQSPSNKVTEKGKDVELRCDPISGHTALYWYRQSLGQGLEFLIYFQGNSAPDKSGLPSDRFSAERTGGSVSTLTIQRTQQEDSAVYLCASSSSRDRALSYGYTFGSGTRLTVV.

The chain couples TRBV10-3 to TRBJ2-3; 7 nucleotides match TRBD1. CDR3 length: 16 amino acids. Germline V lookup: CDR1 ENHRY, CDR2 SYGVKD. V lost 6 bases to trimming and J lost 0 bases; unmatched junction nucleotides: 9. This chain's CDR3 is CAISAADRVSTDTQYF. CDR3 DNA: TGTGCCATCAGCGCCGCCGACAGGGTGAGCACAGATACGCAGTATTTT.

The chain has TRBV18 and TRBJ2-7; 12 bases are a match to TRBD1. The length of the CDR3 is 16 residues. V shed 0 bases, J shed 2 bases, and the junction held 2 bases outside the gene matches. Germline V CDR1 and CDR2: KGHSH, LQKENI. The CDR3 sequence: CASSPPGQGAAYEQYF. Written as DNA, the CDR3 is TGTGCCAGCTCACCACCGGGACAGGGGGCCGCCTACGAGCAGTACTTC.

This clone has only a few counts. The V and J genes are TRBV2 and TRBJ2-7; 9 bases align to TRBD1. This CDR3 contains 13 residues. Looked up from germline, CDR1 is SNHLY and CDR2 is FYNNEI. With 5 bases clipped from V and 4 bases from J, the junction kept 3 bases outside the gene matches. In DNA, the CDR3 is TGTGCCAGCAGTTTCGGACAGGGGTACGAGCAGTACTTC. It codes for CASSFGQGYEQYF.

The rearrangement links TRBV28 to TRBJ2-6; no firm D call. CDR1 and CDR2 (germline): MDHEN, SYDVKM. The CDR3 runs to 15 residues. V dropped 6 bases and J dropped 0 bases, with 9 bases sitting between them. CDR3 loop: CASRYMSSGANVLTF. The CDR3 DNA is TGTGCCAGCAGGTATATGAGCTCTGGGGCCAACGTCCTGACTTTC.

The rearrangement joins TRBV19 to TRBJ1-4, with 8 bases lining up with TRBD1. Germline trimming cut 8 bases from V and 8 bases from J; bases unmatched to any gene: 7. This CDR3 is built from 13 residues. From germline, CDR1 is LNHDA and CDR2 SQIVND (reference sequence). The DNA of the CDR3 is TGTGCCAGTGCAGGGGGCGGGAGAGAAAAACTGTTTTTT. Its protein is CASAGGGREKLFF.

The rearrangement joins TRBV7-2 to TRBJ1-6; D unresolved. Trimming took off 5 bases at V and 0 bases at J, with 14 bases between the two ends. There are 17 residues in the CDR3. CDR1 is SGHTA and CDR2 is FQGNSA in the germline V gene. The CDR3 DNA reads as TGTGCCAGCAGCCCTGACTCCGTTAGCTCCTATAATTCACCCCTCCACTTT. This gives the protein CASSPDSVSSYNSPLHF.

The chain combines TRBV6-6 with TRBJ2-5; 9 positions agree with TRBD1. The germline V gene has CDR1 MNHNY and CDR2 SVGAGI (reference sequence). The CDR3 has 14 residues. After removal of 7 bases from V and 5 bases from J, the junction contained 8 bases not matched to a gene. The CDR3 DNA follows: TGTGCCAGCACCCCGGGACAGGGTGGGGAGACCCAGTACTTC. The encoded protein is CASTPGQGGETQYF.

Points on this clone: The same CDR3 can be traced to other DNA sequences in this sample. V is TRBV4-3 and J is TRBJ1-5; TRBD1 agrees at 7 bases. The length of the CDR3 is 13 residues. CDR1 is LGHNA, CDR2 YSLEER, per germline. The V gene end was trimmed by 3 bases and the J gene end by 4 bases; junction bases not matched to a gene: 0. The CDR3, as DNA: TGCGCCAGCAGCCAGGACAGGAATCAGCCCCAGCATTTT. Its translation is CASSQDRNQPQHF.

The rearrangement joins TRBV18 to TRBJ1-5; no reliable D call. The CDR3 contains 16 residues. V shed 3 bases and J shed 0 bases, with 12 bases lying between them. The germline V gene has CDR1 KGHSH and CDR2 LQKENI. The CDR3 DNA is TGTGCCAGCTCACCGGCCACCGTTAATAGCAATCAGCCCCAGCATTTT. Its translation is CASSPATVNSNQPQHF.

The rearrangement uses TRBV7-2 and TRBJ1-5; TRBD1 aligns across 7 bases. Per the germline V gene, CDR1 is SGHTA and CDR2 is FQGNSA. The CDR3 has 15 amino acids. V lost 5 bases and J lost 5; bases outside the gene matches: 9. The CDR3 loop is CASSVYTGTDQPQHF. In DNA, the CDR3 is TGTGCCAGCAGCGTATACACCGGGACAGATCAGCCCCAGCATTTT.

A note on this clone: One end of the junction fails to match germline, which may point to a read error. Here the CDR3 DNA reads TGTGCCAGCAGCTCCCCTCCGGGACTTTACTCTGGGGCCAACGGCCTGACTTTC. This sequence encodes CASSSPPGLYSGANGLTF. V gene TRBV9 combines with J gene TRBJ2-6; weak D call: TRBD2 (6 bases). CDR3 length equals 18 residues. Germline loops: CDR1 SGDLS, CDR2 YYNGEE.

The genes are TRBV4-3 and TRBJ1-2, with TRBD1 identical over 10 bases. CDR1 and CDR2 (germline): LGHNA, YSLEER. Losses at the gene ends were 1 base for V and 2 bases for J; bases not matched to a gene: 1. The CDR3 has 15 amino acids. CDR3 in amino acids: CASSQGQGANYGYTF. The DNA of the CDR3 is TGCGCCAGCAGCCAAGGACAGGGGGCGAACTATGGCTACACCTTC.

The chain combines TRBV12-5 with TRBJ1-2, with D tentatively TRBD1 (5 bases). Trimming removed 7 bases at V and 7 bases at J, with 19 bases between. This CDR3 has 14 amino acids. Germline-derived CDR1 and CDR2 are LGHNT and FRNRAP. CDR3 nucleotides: TGTGCTAGTGCCCCGGGGGAAGGGGCAGGTGGCTACACCTTC. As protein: CASAPGEGAGGYTF. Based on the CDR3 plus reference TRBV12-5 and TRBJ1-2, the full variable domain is DARVTQTPRHKVTEMGQEVTMRCQPILGHNTVFWYRQTMMQGLELLAYFRNRAPLDDSGMPKDRFSAEMPDATLATLKIQPSEPRDSAVYFCASAPGEGAGGYTFGSGTRLTVV.

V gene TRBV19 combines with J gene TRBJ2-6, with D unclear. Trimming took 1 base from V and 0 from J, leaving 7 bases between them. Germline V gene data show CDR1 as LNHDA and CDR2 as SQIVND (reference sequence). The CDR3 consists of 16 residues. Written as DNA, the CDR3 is TGTGCCAGTAGTATAGTTCTAGTCTCTGGGGCCAACGTCCTGACTTTC. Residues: CASSIVLVSGANVLTF.

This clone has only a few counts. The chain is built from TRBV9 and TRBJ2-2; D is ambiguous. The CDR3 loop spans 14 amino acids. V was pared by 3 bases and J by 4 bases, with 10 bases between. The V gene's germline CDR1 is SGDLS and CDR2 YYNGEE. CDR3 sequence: CASSGGEGTGELFF. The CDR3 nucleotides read TGTGCCAGCAGCGGTGGAGAAGGCACCGGGGAGCTGTTTTTT.

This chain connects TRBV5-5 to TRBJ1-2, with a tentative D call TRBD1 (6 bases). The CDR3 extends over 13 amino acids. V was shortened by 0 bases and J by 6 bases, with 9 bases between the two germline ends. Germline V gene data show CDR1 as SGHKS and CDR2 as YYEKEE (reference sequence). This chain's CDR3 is CASSLGTENGYTF. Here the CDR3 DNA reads TGTGCCAGCAGCTTGGGGACAGAAAATGGCTACACCTTC.

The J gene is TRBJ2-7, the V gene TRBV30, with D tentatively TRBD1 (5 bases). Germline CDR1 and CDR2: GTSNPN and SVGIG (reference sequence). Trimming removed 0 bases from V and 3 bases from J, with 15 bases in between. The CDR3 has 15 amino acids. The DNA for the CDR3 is TGTGCCTGGAGTGTACCCCCGGTAGGGGACTACGAGCAGTACTTC. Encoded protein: CAWSVPPVGDYEQYF.

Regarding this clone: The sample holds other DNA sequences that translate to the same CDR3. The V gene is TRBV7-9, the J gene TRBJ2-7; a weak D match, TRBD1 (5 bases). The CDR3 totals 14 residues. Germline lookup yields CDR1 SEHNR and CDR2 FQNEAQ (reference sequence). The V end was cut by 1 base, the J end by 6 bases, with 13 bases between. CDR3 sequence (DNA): TGTGCCAGCAGCTTAGAGGGGCAGGTAGGCGAGCAGTACTTC. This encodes CASSLEGQVGEQYF.

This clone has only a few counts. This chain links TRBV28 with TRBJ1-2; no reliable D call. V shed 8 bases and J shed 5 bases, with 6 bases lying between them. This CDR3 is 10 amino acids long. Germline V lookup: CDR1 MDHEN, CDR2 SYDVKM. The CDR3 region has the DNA TGTGCCAGCCGTAGTTATGGCTACACCTTC. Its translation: CASRSYGYTF.

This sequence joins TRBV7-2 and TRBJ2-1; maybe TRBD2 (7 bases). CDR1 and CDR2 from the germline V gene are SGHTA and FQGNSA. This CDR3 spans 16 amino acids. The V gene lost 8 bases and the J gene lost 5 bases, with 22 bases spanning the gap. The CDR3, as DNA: TGTGCCAGCGGTGAAGTAGGGGGGGGCCTCAACAATGAGCAGTTCTTC. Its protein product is CASGEVGGGLNNEQFF.

CDR3 DNA sequence: TGTGCCACCAGCAGCCCCGGGACAGGGGATGAAAAACTGTTTTTT. It codes for CATSSPGTGDEKLFF. The V gene is TRBV15, the J gene TRBJ1-4, with 10 bases fitting TRBD1. Germline trimming cut 3 bases from V and 6 bases from J; bases unmatched to any gene: 4. Germline loops: CDR1 LNHNV, CDR2 YYDKDF (reference sequence). The CDR3 length is 15 residues.

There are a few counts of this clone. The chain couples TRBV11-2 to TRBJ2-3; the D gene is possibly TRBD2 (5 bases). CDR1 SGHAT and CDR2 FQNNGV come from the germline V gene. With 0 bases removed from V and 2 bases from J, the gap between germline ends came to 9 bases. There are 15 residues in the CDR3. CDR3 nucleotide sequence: TGTGCCAGCAGCTTAGAAGCTAGCATCACAGATACGCAGTATTTT. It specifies CASSLEASITDTQYF.